This is a list of T cell receptor beta chains from one sample in a study of T cells after posttransplantation cyclophosphamide. TCRdb keeps only in-frame clones here, not all; method: immunoSEQ multiplex PCR. Of about 2,800 clones in the sample, 85% to 90% are singletons; the top ten hold over 9.5%. Material for sequencing was CD8+ T cells sorted from PBMCs. The receptor source for this set is a woman between 45 and 60 years old in good health and a related stem cell transplant donor. Both conserved end residues are part of each CDR3. Fields, in order: J gene, CDR3 length, V gene, clone size, D gene, CDR3 protein, CDR3 DNA. A D gene is named only where the DNA matches it firmly. Clone size, where shown, is once, few, many, or a class for clones that have expanded.

j_call: TRBJ1-1
cdr3_length: 12
v_call: TRBV10-1
clone_size: -
d_call: -
cdr3_aa: CASSEGGTEAFF
cdr3_nt: TGCGCCAGCAGTGAGGGGGGGACTGAAGCTTTCTTT

j_call: TRBJ2-3
cdr3_length: 16
v_call: TRBV5-1
clone_size: -
d_call: TRBD2
cdr3_aa: CASSLGTSGEWDTQYF
cdr3_nt: TGCGCCAGCAGCTTGGGGACTAGCGGAGAGTGGGATACGCAGTATTTT

j_call: TRBJ2-7
cdr3_length: 15
v_call: TRBV2
clone_size: -
d_call: -
cdr3_aa: CASSPTGPDPYEQYF
cdr3_nt: TGTGCCAGCAGCCCGACAGGTCCCGACCCTTACGAGCAGTACTTC

j_call: TRBJ2-7
cdr3_length: 15
v_call: TRBV6-4
clone_size: -
d_call: TRBD1
cdr3_aa: CASSATGGGKDEQYF
cdr3_nt: TGTGCCAGCAGTGCCACAGGGGGCGGGAAGGACGAGCAGTACTTC

j_call: TRBJ1-2
cdr3_length: 17
v_call: TRBV5-1
clone_size: -
d_call: TRBD1
cdr3_aa: CASSLGTGSIRIDGYTF
cdr3_nt: TGCGCCAGCAGCTTGGGGACAGGTTCTATCCGTATCGATGGCTACACCTTC

j_call: TRBJ2-3
cdr3_length: 19
v_call: TRBV13
clone_size: few
d_call: TRBD2
cdr3_aa: CASSLRAVGDYHSTDTQYF
cdr3_nt: TGTGCCAGCAGCCTCCGAGCGGTTGGGGACTACCATTCCACAGATACGCAGTATTTT

j_call: TRBJ1-1
cdr3_length: 12
v_call: TRBV30
clone_size: -
d_call: -
cdr3_aa: CACMGGNTEAFF
cdr3_nt: TGTGCCTGTATGGGGGGAAACACTGAAGCTTTCTTT

j_call: TRBJ2-1
cdr3_length: 16
v_call: TRBV27
clone_size: -
d_call: TRBD2
cdr3_aa: CASSQGGLAIYNEQFF
cdr3_nt: TGTGCCAGCAGTCAGGGTGGACTAGCCATATACAATGAGCAGTTCTTC

j_call: TRBJ2-7
cdr3_length: 15
v_call: TRBV7-9
clone_size: -
d_call: -
cdr3_aa: CASSDRDTGWYEQYF
cdr3_nt: TGTGCCAGCAGCGACCGGGACACGGGGTGGTACGAGCAGTACTTC

j_call: TRBJ2-7
cdr3_length: 15
v_call: TRBV5-1
clone_size: -
d_call: TRBD2
cdr3_aa: CASSSGGTSSYEQYF
cdr3_nt: TGCGCCAGCAGCTCGGGCGGGACTAGCTCCTACGAGCAGTACTTC

j_call: TRBJ1-2
cdr3_length: 14
v_call: TRBV14
clone_size: -
d_call: -
cdr3_aa: CASSPSGEDYGYTF
cdr3_nt: TGTGCCAGCAGCCCCTCGGGGGAGGACTATGGCTACACCTTC

j_call: TRBJ1-6
cdr3_length: 15
v_call: TRBV28
clone_size: -
d_call: TRBD1
cdr3_aa: CASSFGQGLYSPLHF
cdr3_nt: TGTGCCAGCAGTTTTGGACAGGGCCTTTATTCACCCCTCCACTTT